This is a list of T cell receptor beta chains from one sample in a study of T-cell memory formation after mild COVID-19. TCRdb analysed the 5' RACE reads with MiXCR anew, one entry per CDR3 protein. The sample consists of more than 250,000 distinct CDR3 sequences, about a sixth of them appearing once. The specimen was PBMCs or a T cell subset sorted from them (not recorded which). The receptor set was obtained from a man aged 18 to 29 who had mild COVID-19 (a few samples of this study predate the infection). Cell type and time point are not known. Both conserved end residues are part of each CDR3. D genes are given only for firm matches. The size entry is marked missing in some rows and otherwise reads once, few, many or a size class.

j_call v_call clone_size d_call cdr3_nt cdr3_aa
TRBJ1-5 TRBV7-2 few - TGTGCCAGCAGCTTAATGCGGCAGCCCCAGCATTTT CASSLMRQPQHF
TRBJ1-1 TRBV29-1 few - TGCAGCGCGAACCCGAACACTGAAGCTTTCTTT CSANPNTEAFF
TRBJ2-1 TRBV4-2 many - TGTGCCAGCAGCCCCGGACGGATCCTGGGTTATGAGCAGTTCTTC CASSPGRILGYEQFF
TRBJ2-6 TRBV5-1 - - TGCGCCAGCAGCTTGTCGGGGGCTGGGGCCAACGTCCTGACTTTC CASSLSGAGANVLTF
TRBJ2-3 TRBV29-1 few TRBD2 TGCAGCGTAGGTTTAGCGGGGGCGGGAGATACGCAGTATTTT CSVGLAGAGDTQYF
TRBJ1-1 TRBV20-1 - - TGCAGTGCTAGAGCTGGCTCAAAGAACACTGAAGCTTTCTTT CSARAGSKNTEAFF
TRBJ1-1 TRBV5-1 few TRBD1 TGCGCCAGCAGCCCCTGGACAGGGATGGGGAACACTGAAGCTTTCTTT CASSPWTGMGNTEAFF
TRBJ2-5 TRBV7-9 many - TGTGCCAGCAGCCGGACAGAGACCCAGTACTTC CASSRTETQYF
TRBJ1-5 TRBV12-3/TRBV12-4 many TRBD1 TGTGCCAGCAGTTTCCAAGGGGGCGGGCAGCCCCAGCATTTT CASSFQGGGQPQHF
TRBJ1-2 TRBV7-3 many - TGTGCCAGCAGCTTACCCGCCGGGCCTCGCGGTATTTGGGTGCCCCTGAATGGCTACACCTTC CASSLPAGPRGIWVPLNGYTF
TRBJ2-6 TRBV19 many - TGTGCCAGTCACCGGGACCGCCTAGGTGGGGCCAACGTCCTGACTTTC CASHRDRLGGANVLTF
TRBJ2-1 TRBV5-1 many - TGCGCCAGCAGCCCCCTAGGGCAAGGGGTAGAGAGGTTCTTC CASSPLGQGVERFF
TRBJ2-6 TRBV6-6 - - TGTGCCAGCACTTTGGCCAACGTCCTGACTTTC CASTLANVLTF
TRBJ1-1 TRBV5-1 - - TGCGCCAGCAGCTTTAGTCCGGGGGACACTGAAGCTTTCTTT CASSFSPGDTEAFF
TRBJ2-7 TRBV15 few TRBD2 TGTGCCACCAGCCTCGGGACTAGCGGGGTCTACGAGCAGTACTTC CATSLGTSGVYEQYF
TRBJ1-2 TRBV27 - - TGTGCCAGCGGGACTTACGGGATTCCTTATGGCTACACCTTC CASGTYGIPYGYTF
TRBJ1-2 TRBV4-2 few TRBD1 TGTGCCAGCAGCCAAGGTGGGACAGGGGATGGCTACACCTTC CASSQGGTGDGYTF
TRBJ2-5 TRBV3-1 many - TGTGCCAGCAGCCCTACAGAAAGGACCCAGTACTTC CASSPTERTQYF
TRBJ1-3 TRBV28 many TRBD1 TGTGCCAGCAGTCCGTCGGGGCAGGGGGCGAATATCGGAAACACCATATATTTT CASSPSGQGANIGNTIYF
TRBJ1-2 TRBV7-9 few TRBD1 TGTGCCAGCAGCTTGGGGGACAGGGACGGATTCGATGGCTACACCTTC CASSLGDRDGFDGYTF
TRBJ1-2 TRBV12-3/TRBV12-4 once - TGTGCCAGCAGACTCACTATGGGTGGCTACACCTTC CASRLTMGGYTF
TRBJ2-7 TRBV6-5 - - TGTGCCAGCAGTGCCCGACACAAGTCCTACGAGCAGTACTTC CASSARHKSYEQYF